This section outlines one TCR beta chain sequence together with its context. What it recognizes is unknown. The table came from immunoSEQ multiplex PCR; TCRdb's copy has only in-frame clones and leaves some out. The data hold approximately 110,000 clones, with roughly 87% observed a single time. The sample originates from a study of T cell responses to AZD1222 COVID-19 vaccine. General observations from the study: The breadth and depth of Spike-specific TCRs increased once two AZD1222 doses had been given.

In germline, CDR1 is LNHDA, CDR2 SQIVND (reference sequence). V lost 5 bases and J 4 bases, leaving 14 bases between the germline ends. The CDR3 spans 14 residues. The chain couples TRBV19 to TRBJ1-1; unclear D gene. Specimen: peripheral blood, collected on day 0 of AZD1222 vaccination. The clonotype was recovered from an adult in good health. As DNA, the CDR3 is TGTGCCAGTAGTGGGGAGGGAAGCCGCACTGAAGCTTTCTTT. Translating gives CASSGEGSRTEAFF.